This TCR beta chain emerged from a study of blood T cell repertoires in COVID-19. Method: immunoSEQ multiplex PCR; TCRdb's copy keeps in-frame clones and lacks some. The sample holds more than 110,000 clones, roughly 79% seen once. Everyone who took part was about 18 to 90 years old, and they came from about two dozen US areas. Recovered Cohort 3 donors showed two negative PCRs, clearance, or symptom resolution. V dropped 0 bases and J dropped 1; count of bases not matched to a gene: 3. Germline V gene data show CDR1 as SGDLS and CDR2 as YYNGEE. The CDR3 runs to 15 residues. This chain links TRBV9 with TRBJ1-1, with 7 bases that match TRBD1. The sequence was collected from a woman in her 50s who had recovered from COVID-19. Source material: PBMCs or T cells enriched from blood (not recorded which). The CDR3 region is CASSVEGQRNTEAFF. The DNA for the CDR3 is TGTGCCAGCAGCGTAGAGGGACAGCGGAACACTGAAGCTTTCTTT.